This T cell receptor (beta chain) emerged from a study of beta chain features in type 1 diabetes. Study-wide points: Moderate but significant shortening of TCRB CDR3s was recorded in all four CD4+ subsets from Type 1 diabetes patients. HLA influence on TCRB rearrangement stayed unresolved here. It was among patients, rather than healthy donors, that naive, central memory and Treg TCRB repertoires appeared more similar.

This clone has only a few counts. Its antigen is unknown. The germline V gene encodes CDR1 MGHRA and CDR2 YSYEKL. This CDR3 contains 13 residues. The V and J ends lost 3 bases and 4 bases respectively, with 7 bases between them. Markers CD45RO/CCR7/CD25/CD127/CD95/CD27 served to sort CD4+ naive, central memory, regulatory and stem cell-like memory cells. cDNA synthesis used the whole RNA isolate, giving expressed TCRB sequences. Only in-frame clones appear in the TCRdb table, and some are missing; sequencing was by immunoSEQ multiplex PCR. Among roughly 370,000 clones listed, around 13% were seen once.

The V gene is TRBV4-1, the J gene TRBJ1-3; D might be TRBD1 (5 bases). Sequenced sample: naive CD4+ T cells from blood. The receptor comes from a man between 25 and 39 years old in good health. Here the CDR3 DNA reads TGCGCCAGCAGCCAGACAGAAGGAAACACCATATATTTT. Amino acids: CASSQTEGNTIYF.